This T cell receptor (beta chain) was sequenced during a study of blood T cell repertoires in COVID-19. Study-level background: Donors in the United States, Italy and Spain gave samples during acute or convalescent COVID-19. Nucleic acid was either cDNA or gDNA, and it came from T cells, B-cell-depleted T cells, or PBMCs.

Germline-derived CDR1 and CDR2 are MNHEY and SMNVEV (reference sequence). The CDR3 has 16 amino acids. V was pared by 4 bases and J by 8 bases, with 12 bases of the junction left unmatched. Original methodology: Reference gene primer amplification gave estimated nucleated cell counts. Clones were sequenced by immunoSEQ multiplex PCR, and TCRdb holds only the in-frame ones, with some missing. The D gene and trimming were derived from the DNA, and the V and J assignments and clone size from that table. This table has around 230,000 clones, just over 85% appearing once. The rearrangement links TRBV27 to TRBJ2-1; 9 nucleotides line up with TRBD2. Sequenced material: peripheral blood. This sequence originates from a man in his forties or fifties with COVID-19, enrolled during active disease. The CDR3 DNA follows: TGTGCCAGCAGTTGGGCTAGCGGGAATCTTTTACATGAGCAGTTCTTC. This encodes CASSWASGNLLHEQFF.